Presented here are 14 T cell receptor beta chains from one specimen sequenced in a study of T cell changes during pregnancy in multiple sclerosis. Some clones are missing from TCRdb's copy, which holds only in-frame ones; the method was immunoSEQ multiplex PCR. The sample lists more than 100,000 clones, roughly 92% seen once, with about 0.89% in the top ten. Sequencing was performed on peripheral blood, taken after pregnancy. The source is a female donor with multiple sclerosis, enrolled in a pregnancy study.

The rearrangement joins TRBV4-1 to TRBJ1-4; weak D call: TRBD1 (6 bases). Germline V CDR1 and CDR2: MGHRA, YSYEKL. The CDR3 spans 15 residues. V was clipped by 4 bases and J by 5 bases, with 14 bases between them. The CDR3 DNA sequence: TGCGCCAGCAGCCCCTTAAGGGGGGGGAATGAAAAACTGTTTTTT. Translated, it gives CASSPLRGGNEKLFF.

The chain uses TRBV9 and TRBJ2-3; 7 bases line up with TRBD2. Germline V lookup: CDR1 SGDLS, CDR2 YYNGEE. This CDR3 comprises 15 residues. V lost 0 bases to trimming and J lost 4 bases; unmatched junction nucleotides: 5. CDR3 DNA sequence: TGTGCCAGCAGCGTAGGAGGGAGGGCCGCAGATACGCAGTATTTT. Translated: CASSVGGRAADTQYF.

The chain links TRBV30 to TRBJ2-1; D perhaps matches TRBD2 (6 bases). CDR1 GTSNPN and CDR2 SVGIG come from the germline V gene (reference sequence). The V gene lost 5 bases and the J gene lost 3 bases, with 8 bases spanning the gap. This CDR3 contains 12 residues. The CDR3, as DNA: TGTGCCTGGGGACTAAACTACAATGAGCAGTTCTTC. Amino acid sequence: CAWGLNYNEQFF.

The chain employs TRBV19 and TRBJ1-2; D unclear. With 4 bases removed from V and 5 bases from J, the gap between germline ends came to 23 bases. Germline CDR1 LNHDA, CDR2 SQIVND (reference sequence). This CDR3 contains 17 residues. The CDR3 bases are TGTGCCAGTAGTACGAAACGCGGGCAGCAGCAGTTTTATGGCTACACCTTC. This translates into CASSTKRGQQQFYGYTF.

This chain connects TRBV5-4 to TRBJ2-5, with a possible D match to TRBD2 (5 bases). CDR3 length: 14 residues. From germline, CDR1 is SGHNT and CDR2 YYREEE (reference sequence). The germline V and J ends were trimmed by 5 bases and 2 bases, with 13 bases remaining between them. This CDR3 is CASSPDFTQETQYF. The DNA for the CDR3 is TGTGCCAGCAGTCCGGACTTTACTCAAGAGACCCAGTACTTC.

The chain carries TRBV19 and TRBJ2-4, with D hard to call. Germline loops: CDR1 LNHDA, CDR2 SQIVND (reference sequence). Trimming pared 5 bases from V and 9 bases from J, leaving 17 bases between. The CDR3 loop spans 14 amino acids. The CDR3 loop is CASSDKAAFSIQYF. The CDR3 bases are TGTGCCAGTAGTGACAAGGCAGCTTTTAGCATTCAGTACTTC.

V and J are TRBV5-1 and TRBJ1-4; 7 positions agree with TRBD1. V lost 0 bases, J lost 7 bases, and 6 bases stayed unmatched. The CDR3 is 15 residues long. In germline, CDR1 is SGHRS, CDR2 YFSETQ. The CDR3 DNA sequence: TGCGCCAGCAGCTTGGCGCCCGGGACAGTTGAAAAACTGTTTTTT. It specifies CASSLAPGTVEKLFF. The whole variable domain, remainder taken from reference TRBV5-1 and TRBJ1-4, is KAGVTQTPRYLIKTRGQQVTLSCSPISGHRSVSWYQQTPGQGLQFLFEYFSETQRNKGNFPGRFSGRQFSNSRSEMNVSTLELGDSALYLCASSLAPGTVEKLFFGSGTQLSVL.

This clone showed up just once. The chain uses TRBV5-1 and TRBJ2-5; D is possibly TRBD2 (6 bases). Per the germline V gene, CDR1 is SGHRS and CDR2 is YFSETQ. V lost 7 bases and J lost 1, with 14 bases in between. The CDR3 is made up of 14 amino acids. Here the CDR3 reads CASAASGPQETQYF. In DNA, the CDR3 is TGCGCCAGCGCTGCGAGCGGGCCCCAAGAGACCCAGTACTTC.

This chain uses TRBV6-5 with TRBJ1-2; D not resolved. Per the germline V gene, CDR1 is MNHEY and CDR2 is SVGAGI. This CDR3 comprises 12 residues. V was shortened by 4 bases and J by 4 bases, with 7 bases between the two germline ends. The CDR3 loop reads CASSLAGYGYTF. The CDR3 coding sequence is TGTGCCAGCAGTTTGGCAGGCTATGGCTACACCTTC.

The V and J genes are TRBV4-1 and TRBJ2-6, with D perhaps matching TRBD1 (5 bases). The CDR3 is made up of 18 amino acids. Germline V gene data show CDR1 as MGHRA and CDR2 as YSYEKL. V was shortened by 0 bases and J by 2 bases, with 14 bases between the two germline ends. The CDR3 coding sequence is TGCGCCAGCAGCCAAGAGCAGGGCTGGGGTACTGGGGCCAACGTCCTGACTTTC. Its protein product is CASSQEQGWGTGANVLTF.

V is TRBV7-6 and J is TRBJ2-5; 13 bases are shared with TRBD2. The CDR3 is made up of 20 amino acids. CDR1 is SGHVS and CDR2 is FNYEAQ in the germline V gene. J lost 4 bases, V lost 7 bases, and 21 bases had no gene match. As DNA, the CDR3 is TGTGCCAGCATCAGATTGGGAGGGACTAGCGGGGTCAGGAGCGGAGAGACCCAGTACTTC. This sequence encodes CASIRLGGTSGVRSGETQYF.

The chain combines TRBV5-4 with TRBJ1-2, with a tentative D call TRBD1 (5 bases). The CDR3 has 16 amino acids. Germline-derived CDR1 and CDR2 are SGHNT and YYREEE (reference sequence). Trimming pared 2 bases from V and 3 bases from J, leaving 17 bases between. CDR3 in DNA: TGTGCCAGCAGCTTCTCCAGGGCCCGGGTTTACTATGGCTACACCTTC. The encoded protein is CASSFSRARVYYGYTF.

J is TRBJ2-7 and V is TRBV5-1; the match to TRBD2 covers 10 bases. Unmatched junction bases numbered 13, after V lost 2 bases and J lost 5 bases. Germline V CDR1 and CDR2: SGHRS, YFSETQ. The CDR3 extends over 17 amino acids. This chain's CDR3 is CASSFLGAGGRINEQYF. The DNA of the CDR3 is TGCGCCAGCAGCTTTTTAGGAGCGGGAGGGCGCATAAACGAGCAGTACTTC.

This clone came up once. The chain carries TRBV7-9 and TRBJ2-7; the match to TRBD1 covers 9 bases. This CDR3 is built from 14 residues. CDR1 is SEHNR and CDR2 is FQNEAQ in the germline V gene (reference sequence). After removal of 4 bases from V and 3 bases from J, the junction contained 4 bases not matched to a gene. CDR3 sequence reads: CASSSDRGIYEQYF. Written as DNA, the CDR3 is TGTGCCAGCAGCTCGGACAGGGGAATCTACGAGCAGTACTTC.